The sequence of this T cell receptor beta chain was determined in a study of blood T cell repertoires in COVID-19 (dated by TCRdb to 2019 to 2021). Background for the entire study: Samples from collaborators originated in the United States, Italy and Spain and spanned both the acute and convalescent phases of COVID-19. The samples were drawn from the first 160 participants of the ongoing ImmuneRACE study and from 1,200 or so subjects provided by 6 global collaborators. Subjects who had been exposed to COVID-19, were actively infected with it, or had recovered from it provided the deeply sampled blood TCRbeta repertoires that made up the dataset. Nearly every sample came with metadata listing a de-identified subject ID, COVID-19 status, age in years and sex. Where available, HLA class I and class II types were taken from metadata supplied by the sample provider and were not determined by assay-based typing. The repertoires were released in a freely available public database intended as a resource for research on the immune response to SARS-CoV-2. The prospective study material was composed of cDNA or gDNA derived from T cells, B-cell-depleted T cells, or PBMCs.

This clone appeared a few times. Its antigen has not been determined. Per-nucleotide qualities are absent, and no much larger clonotype sits a single base away. Whole blood was collected in K2EDTA tubes by collaborating institutions according to the institutions' own protocols. For TCRbeta analysis, collaborator samples were shipped as frozen whole blood, as isolated PBMCs, or as DNA extracted from either sample type. Trimming removed 0 bases from V and 1 base from J; the gene matches leave 6 bases unexplained. Counted from cysteine to phenylalanine, this CDR3 has 17 amino acids. Just CDR3 DNA is preserved here, 51 bases in frame from base 1. The germline V gene (reference sequence) sets CDR1 to LNHDA and CDR2 to SQIVND. Beyond this particular receptor, the publication reports: How much clinical and demographic metadata was included differed by source and by participant, and the metadata was provided uncurated.

TCRbeta CDR3 regions were amplified from genomic DNA using the immunoSEQ Assay, a bias-controlled multiplex PCR. The original methods were these. The number of nucleated cells in each sample was estimated by amplification of reference gene primers within the assay. Sequence reads were collapsed and filtered to measure the absolute abundance of every unique TCRbeta CDR3 rearrangement. For each sample, productive Simpson clonality was calculated as the square root of Simpson's diversity index over productive rearrangements. TCRdb provides this immuneACCESS table in a form limited to in-frame rearrangements. Some clones are lacking; in checked studies, under half of them reflect an unresolved V gene, and why the rest are absent is not known. Clonal size and the V and J genes are those of that table, whereas D and trimming came from the DNA. In all, the sample holds about 60,000 clones, and about 76% of those were seen once. Jointly, the top ten make up less than 25% of the sample.

Specimen: peripheral blood. The chain couples TRBV19 to TRBJ2-3; the junction holds 8 bases that match TRBD1. This TCR came from a man aged 50-59 years with active or convalescent COVID-19. The CDR3 here reads CASSIDPPGQGTDTQYF. The nucleotides read TGTGCCAGTAGTATAGATCCCCCGGGACAGGGCACAGATACGCAGTATTTT.